A single sample gave rise to the 26 T cell receptor beta chains below, sequenced in a study of blood T cells in healthy people across ages. A second PCR, run for about 7 to 11 cycles, used a sample-barcoded 5' primer plus a J-beta primer mix. TCRdb passed the 5' RACE reads through MiXCR, listing each CDR3 protein once. This sample has 600,000 to 850,000 distinct CDR3 sequences, with 20% to 30% found just once. The same specimen was also included in a second study, on T cells of mothers and their children.

Source material: blood. The receptors stem from a boy between 10 and 17 years old in good health.

The chain links TRBV29-1 to TRBJ1-5; unclear D gene. Trimming left V 5 bases short and J 5 bases short, with 13 bases between. CDR3 length: 13 residues. Germline-derived CDR1 and CDR2 are SQVTM and ANQGSEA. The CDR3 DNA sequence: TGCAGCGTTCTTGGAGAAGGCTATCAGCCCCAGCATTTT. Protein product: CSVLGEGYQPQHF.

This clonotype turned up a few times. The gene calls are TRBV2 and TRBJ2-2; 10 bases agree with TRBD2. There are 14 residues in the CDR3. Germline loops: CDR1 SNHLY, CDR2 FYNNEI. V dropped 6 bases and J dropped 4; count of bases not matched to a gene: 2. CDR3 nucleotides: TGTGCCAGCAGGGGACTAGCGACCACCGGGGAGCTGTTTTTT. Translating it yields CASRGLATTGELFF. Variable domain in full (rest from reference TRBV2 and TRBJ2-2): EPEVTQTPSHQVTQMGQEVILRCVPISNHLYFYWYRQILGQKVEFLVSFYNNEISEKSEIFDDQFSVERPDGSNFTLKIRSTKLEDSAMYFCASRGLATTGELFFGEGSRLTVL.

This chain joins TRBV7-9 and TRBJ1-2, with 7 bases identical to TRBD1. There are 14 residues in the CDR3. Germline loops: CDR1 SEHNR, CDR2 FQNEAQ (reference sequence). With 4 bases clipped from V and 10 bases from J, the junction kept 12 bases outside the gene matches. The CDR3 DNA reads as TGTGCCAGCAGCTATAGGGACAGCCGTCAGGCCTACACCTTC. Residues: CASSYRDSRQAYTF.

This clonotype was observed a few times. This chain connects TRBV29-1 to TRBJ2-5, with D perhaps TRBD2 (6 bases). Germline V CDR1 and CDR2: SQVTM, ANQGSEA. This CDR3 spans 14 amino acids. Trimming shortened V by 2 bases and J by 5 bases, and 15 bases separated the two germline ends. The CDR3 loop is CSVEWRERVETQYF. DNA for the CDR3: TGCAGCGTTGAATGGCGGGAAAGGGTCGAGACCCAGTACTTC.

The CDR3 DNA follows: TGTGCCAGCAGTTCCGGGGGGCTAGCGGGAGTACCGGGGGAGCTGTTTTTT. Protein sequence: CASSSGGLAGVPGELFF. This chain joins TRBV28 and TRBJ2-2; 10 nucleotides line up with TRBD2. This CDR3 region has 17 residues. Germline lookup yields CDR1 MDHEN and CDR2 SYDVKM. With 4 bases clipped from V and 8 bases from J, the junction kept 13 bases outside the gene matches.

This clonotype appeared a few times. The chain carries TRBV20-1 and TRBJ1-1; D is undetermined. V lost 6 bases, J lost 5 bases, and 10 bases lay in between. Per the germline V gene, CDR1 is DFQATT and CDR2 is SNEGSKA (reference sequence). The CDR3 has 11 amino acids. This chain's CDR3 is CSASKDTEAFF. In nucleotides, the CDR3 is TGCAGTGCGAGTAAGGATACTGAAGCTTTCTTT.

In this sample, this clonotype turned up a few times. The rearrangement links TRBV7-9 to TRBJ2-5; possibly TRBD1 for D (5 bases). The CDR3 runs 16 residues. Germline V gene sequence: CDR1 SEHNR, CDR2 FQNEAQ (reference sequence). V gave up 2 bases and J gave up 3 bases, with 16 bases separating them. CDR3 sequence: CASSLYGRQWEETQYF. The CDR3 DNA reads as TGTGCCAGCAGCTTATATGGTAGACAGTGGGAAGAGACCCAGTACTTC.

The genes are TRBV14 and TRBJ2-5; 9 bases align to TRBD2. Looked up from germline, CDR1 is SGHDN and CDR2 is FVKESK. This CDR3 is 19 amino acids long. With 0 bases clipped from V and 0 bases from J, the junction kept 11 bases outside the gene matches. In DNA, the CDR3 is TGTGCCAGCAGCCAAGATCTGCCTAGCGGGACCGCGTACCAAGAGACCCAGTACTTC. It translates to CASSQDLPSGTAYQETQYF.

The chain has TRBV27 and TRBJ2-4; maybe TRBD1 (5 bases). The CDR3 is made up of 16 amino acids. Germline CDR1 reads MNHEY; CDR2 reads SMNVEV (reference sequence). Deletions cut 2 bases from V and 7 bases from J, with 18 bases between. The CDR3 bases are TGTGCCAGCAGTTTACTATCCAGTCATCAGGGTAACATTCAGTACTTC. This translates into CASSLLSSHQGNIQYF.

This clonotype was picked up one time. The chain employs TRBV9 and TRBJ1-6; possible D gene TRBD1, 5 bases. Germline V gene lookup returns CDR1 SGDLS and CDR2 YYNGEE. The CDR3 covers 13 residues. Trimming took off 0 bases at V and 9 bases at J, with 7 bases between the two ends. DNA of the CDR3: TGTGCCAGCAGCGTAGATGGGGGTTCACCCCTCCACTTT. Translation: CASSVDGGSPLHF.

This clonotype has a handful of counts. The chain couples TRBV12-3 or TRBV12-4 to TRBJ1-2; 7 bases are a match to TRBD1. The CDR3 extends over 15 amino acids. V was clipped by 3 bases and J by 2 bases; unmatched bases: 6. Here the CDR3 DNA reads TGTGCCAGCAGTTTGACCCCAGGGGGGAACTATGGCTACACCTTC. This gives the protein CASSLTPGGNYGYTF.

In this sample, this clonotype turned up a few times. The chain has TRBV28 and TRBJ2-1, with D possibly matching TRBD1 (6 bases). V lost 8 bases and J lost 5, with 25 bases in between. Germline V gene lookup returns CDR1 MDHEN and CDR2 SYDVKM. The CDR3 spans 17 residues. CDR3 nucleotide sequence: TGTGCCAGCCCTAAAGGGCCCCCAGGGGTAAGGAACAATGAGCAGTTCTTC. Amino acid sequence: CASPKGPPGVRNNEQFF.

This chain uses TRBV20-1 with TRBJ2-1; no clear D. The CDR3 is 16 amino acids. Trimming pared 0 bases from V and 1 base from J, leaving 13 bases between. Germline-derived CDR1 and CDR2 are DFQATT and SNEGSKA (reference sequence). CDR3 bases: TGCAGTGCTAGAGATCTTGCAGGTCGTTCCTACAATGAGCAGTTCTTC. Translated, it gives CSARDLAGRSYNEQFF.

In this sample, this clonotype turned up a few times. The rearrangement uses TRBV7-9 and TRBJ2-5, with D unclear. The germline gives CDR1 SEHNR, CDR2 FQNEAQ (reference sequence). This CDR3 spans 15 amino acids. V was clipped by 1 base and J by 5 bases, with 14 bases between them. The CDR3 DNA reads as TGTGCCAGCAGCTTAGATCGGCATGGGTCGGAGACCCAGTACTTC. Its translation: CASSLDRHGSETQYF.

This clonotype was picked up a small number of times. This chain uses TRBV2 with TRBJ2-3, with unresolved D. Trimming cost V 3 bases and J 0 bases, with 13 bases left between them. Germline V gene data show CDR1 as SNHLY and CDR2 as FYNNEI. This CDR3 spans 16 amino acids. CDR3 sequence reads: CASSDMVRASTDTQYF. Written as DNA, the CDR3 is TGTGCCAGCAGTGACATGGTCCGAGCAAGCACAGATACGCAGTATTTT.

There are a few counts of this clonotype. The chain combines TRBV6-2 or TRBV6-3 with TRBJ1-2; 9 nucleotides agree with TRBD1. The CDR3 is made up of 12 amino acids. The trim removed 9 bases at V and 3 bases at J, leaving 2 bases unmatched. Per germline, CDR1 MNHEY and CDR2 SVGEGT. The CDR3 region has the DNA TGTGCCAGTCGACAGGGGGACTATGGCTACACCTTC. Translating gives CASRQGDYGYTF.

This chain uses TRBV29-1 with TRBJ1-4; D is uncertain. From germline, CDR1 is SQVTM and CDR2 ANQGSEA. The V gene lost 6 bases and the J gene lost 4 bases, with 18 bases spanning the gap. The CDR3 sequence is 15 residues long. This CDR3 reads CSVQPPSWCNEKLFF. The CDR3, as DNA: TGCAGCGTCCAACCGCCCTCATGGTGTAATGAAAAACTGTTTTTT.

This clonotype was seen a handful of times. The chain carries TRBV29-1 and TRBJ2-5; no clear D. CDR3 length: 13 amino acids. The germline gives CDR1 SQVTM, CDR2 ANQGSEA. Trimming stripped 3 bases from V and 0 bases from J, with 8 bases between. CDR3 protein: CSVDVRDQETQYF. The CDR3 DNA sequence: TGCAGCGTTGACGTCCGCGACCAAGAGACCCAGTACTTC.

This clonotype was picked up a small number of times. This chain links TRBV29-1 with TRBJ2-7, with 7 bases lining up with TRBD2. The CDR3 totals 12 residues. Looked up from germline, CDR1 is SQVTM and CDR2 is ANQGSEA. Losses at the gene ends were 5 bases for V and 3 bases for J; bases not matched to a gene: 4. The CDR3 DNA is TGCAGCGTTCAGCGGGGAGTCTACGAGCAGTACTTC. This codes for CSVQRGVYEQYF.

This chain joins TRBV7-2 and TRBJ2-1, with a tentative D call TRBD2 (6 bases). The germline CDR1 and CDR2 sequences are SGHTA and FQGNSA. CDR3 size: 18 residues. Trimming removed 5 bases at V and 6 bases at J, with 26 bases between. The CDR3: CASSQAVRGPILSNEQFF. As DNA, the CDR3 is TGTGCCAGCAGCCAAGCCGTGCGGGGTCCGATACTATCCAATGAGCAGTTCTTC. The whole variable domain, filled in from reference TRBV7-2 and TRBJ2-1, reads GAGVSQSPSNKVTEKGKDVELRCDPISGHTALYWYRQSLGQGLEFLIYFQGNSAPDKSGLPSDRFSAERTGGSVSTLTIQRTQQEDSAVYLCASSQAVRGPILSNEQFFGPGTRLTVL.

In its sample, this clonotype was seen a few times. This chain uses TRBV24-1 with TRBJ2-5; 7 nucleotides agree with TRBD2. The end of the DNA aligns better with TRBJ2-1, so the J call may be wrong. CDR1 and CDR2 (germline): KGHDR, SFDVKD. The CDR3 sequence is 16 residues long. CDR3 protein: CATSDLAPGRRAEQFF. The CDR3 coding sequence is TGTGCCACCAGTGATCTCGCCCCCGGGAGGCGGGCTGAGCAGTTCTTC.

V gene TRBV4-3 combines with J gene TRBJ2-5, with 13 positions matching TRBD2. TRBJ2-1 matches the DNA end more closely, so the J call is doubtful. The CDR3 length is 15 residues. CDR1 is LGHNA, CDR2 YSLEER, per germline. The CDR3 DNA sequence: TGCGCCAGCAGCCAACGGACTAGCGGGGGAAATGAGCAGTTCTTC. Its protein is CASSQRTSGGNEQFF.

This clonotype was observed a few times. The chain is built from TRBV28 and TRBJ2-5; TRBD1 aligns across 8 bases. V was clipped by 2 bases and J by 3 bases; unmatched bases: 2. Germline assignment: CDR1 MDHEN and CDR2 SYDVKM. This CDR3 is 14 amino acids long. CDR3 nucleotide sequence: TGTGCCAGCAGTTTACAACAGGGGGAAGAGACCCAGTACTTC. Translated, it gives CASSLQQGEETQYF.

This clonotype has a handful of counts. The chain is built from TRBV24-1 and TRBJ1-1, with 7 bases that match TRBD1. The CDR3 length is 13 residues. Germline V CDR1 and CDR2: KGHDR, SFDVKD. Trimming at V came to 3 bases and at J to 7 bases, leaving 4 bases not matched to a gene. DNA of the CDR3: TGTGCCACCAGTGATGACAGGGACTATGAAGCTTTCTTT. This gives the protein CATSDDRDYEAFF.

V gene TRBV5-1 combines with J gene TRBJ2-4; D gene unclear. Germline CDR1 is SGHRS and CDR2 is YFSETQ. Trimming cost V 2 bases and J 4 bases, with 10 bases left between them. CDR3 size: 14 residues. The CDR3 reads CASSFQAEKNIQYF. CDR3 DNA sequence: TGCGCCAGCAGCTTCCAGGCAGAGAAAAACATTCAGTACTTC.

The CDR3 here is CASSINGEETQYF. In DNA, the CDR3 is TGTGCCAGTAGTATAAATGGGGAAGAGACCCAGTACTTC. This sequence joins TRBV19 and TRBJ2-5; D uncertain. CDR3 size: 13 residues. Germline CDR1 is LNHDA and CDR2 is SQIVND (reference sequence). V was cut by 2 bases and J by 3 bases, with 7 bases left in between. The variable domain in full, with the rest retrieved from reference TRBV19 and TRBJ2-5, is DGGITQSPKYLFRKEGQNVTLSCEQNLNHDAMYWYRQDPGQGLRLIYYSQIVNDFQKGDIAEGYSVSREKKESFPLTVTSAQKNPTAFYLCASSINGEETQYFGPGTRLLVL.